The present TCR beta chain was sequenced within a study of high-grade serous ovarian cancer treatment subgroups. Whole-study context: Samples averaged 14,192 reads and 7,500 or so unique TCR beta rearrangements.

This clone is labeled large. Its antigen is still unknown. The junction does not match germline at one end; this may be a read error. Study conclusions and caveats: Spatial context was lost because tumors were sequenced in bulk. Higher neoantigen levels went with greater TCR clonal relatedness.

From germline, CDR1 is SGHNT and CDR2 YYREEE (reference sequence). The CDR3 extends over 11 amino acids. The tumor samples were collected prior to definitive surgery or chemotherapy. Repertoires were generated with immunoSEQ multiplex PCR, while TCRdb's copy carries only in-frame clones and drops some. The data contain some 3,300 clones, over 65% of them singletons. The sequence was obtained from a human donor with high-grade serous ovarian cancer. Sequencing was performed on tumor tissue. The rearrangement links TRBV5-4 to TRBJ1-1; no definite D call. CDR3 amino acids: CASSLVWELSF. DNA of the CDR3: TGTGCCAGCAGCTTAGTATGGGAGCTTTCTTTT.